This T cell receptor beta chain was captured by sequencing in a study of response to subunit inactivated influenza vaccine. Germline CDR1 DFQATT, CDR2 SNEGSKA (reference sequence). The CDR3 has 15 residues. V lost 5 bases, J lost 5 bases, and 21 bases lay in between. In TCRdb, the RT-PCR reads were re-called with MiXCR into one record per CDR3 protein. Among around 480,000 distinct CDR3 sequences listed, approximately 15% were seen once. Study-wide results and limits: Researchers suggested that each seasonal influenza vaccination recruits few new T cells.

The table lists this clonotype with many counts. The antigen is undetermined. This receptor was obtained from a man between 45 and 75 years old who received an inactivated influenza vaccine. V usage is TRBV20-1 and J usage is TRBJ2-5, with D maybe TRBD2 (6 bases). Sequenced here: CD4+ T cells sorted from PBMCs, sampled roughly 24 months after vaccination. CDR3 DNA: TGCAGTGCTGAGACTTCGCCTGGGGGGTGGGAGACCCAGTACTTC. This sequence encodes CSAETSPGGWETQYF.